This TCR beta chain is from a study of T cell responses to AZD1222 COVID-19 vaccine. Regarding the study as a whole: Repertoire sampling happened only post peak T cell response. Donors in the cohort were predominantly white British and more often female, and clonal diversity was possibly underestimated. Baseline seropositives among AZD1222 recipients totaled only 5 to 7.

Turning to this clone: Its antigen remains unidentified.

Profiling relied on immunoSEQ multiplex PCR, and the TCRdb table lists in-frame clones only, not all of them. Found here are roughly 130,000 clones, around 90% of them singletons; the top ten hold more than 5.5%. Trimming took 3 bases from V and 0 from J, leaving 9 bases between them. This CDR3 is built from 15 residues. The germline V gene encodes CDR1 SGHTA and CDR2 FQGNSA. This sample comprised peripheral blood, obtained on day 0 of AZD1222 vaccination. This receptor was obtained from an adult in good health. The gene calls are TRBV7-2 and TRBJ1-5, with D uncertain. The CDR3 sequence: CASSFLKLSNQPQHF. Here the CDR3 DNA reads TGTGCCAGCAGCTTTCTGAAACTTAGCAATCAGCCCCAGCATTTT.